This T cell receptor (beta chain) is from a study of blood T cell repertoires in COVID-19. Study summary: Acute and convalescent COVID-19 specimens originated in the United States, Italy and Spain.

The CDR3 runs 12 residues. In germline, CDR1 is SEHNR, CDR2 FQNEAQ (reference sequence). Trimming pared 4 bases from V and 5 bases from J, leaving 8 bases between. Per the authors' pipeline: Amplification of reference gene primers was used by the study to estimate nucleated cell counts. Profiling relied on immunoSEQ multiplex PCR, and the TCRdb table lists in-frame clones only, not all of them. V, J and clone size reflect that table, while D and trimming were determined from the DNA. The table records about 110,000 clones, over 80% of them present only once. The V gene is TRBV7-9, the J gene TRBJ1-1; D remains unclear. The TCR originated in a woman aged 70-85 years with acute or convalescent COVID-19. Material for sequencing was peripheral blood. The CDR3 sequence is CASSSGGTEAFF. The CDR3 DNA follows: TGTGCCAGCAGCTCCGGAGGAACTGAAGCTTTCTTT.